This T cell receptor (beta chain) appears in the sequencing data of a study of beta chain features in type 1 diabetes. Study-level findings and limits: The naive, central memory and Treg TCRB repertoires of patients appeared to be more similar to one another than those of healthy donors.

This clone appeared a few times. What it binds is not known. Since all of the isolated RNA was reverse transcribed, expressed TCRB transcripts were what got sequenced. The average output of naive, central memory and regulatory T cell samples was about 3.3 million reads. Clones were read by immunoSEQ multiplex PCR, and TCRdb kept only the in-frame ones, dropping some. The data hold hundreds of thousands of clones, with 15% to 20% observed a single time. Germline V gene lookup returns CDR1 SGHRS and CDR2 YFSETQ. The CDR3 is 16 residues long. Losses at the gene ends were 4 bases for V and 0 bases for J; bases not matched to a gene: 8.

The sequence came from a woman between 18 and 30 years old in good health. Sample: naive CD4+ T cells from blood. The chain uses TRBV5-1 and TRBJ2-7, with 9 bases aligning to TRBD2. CDR3 sequence: CASSKTGTSSSYEQYF. The CDR3 coding sequence is TGCGCCAGCAGCAAAACCGGGACTAGCAGCTCCTACGAGCAGTACTTC.